Listed here are 2 T cell receptor beta chains from one sample, sequenced in a study of T cell responses to AZD1222 COVID-19 vaccine. The method was immunoSEQ multiplex PCR; TCRdb's version includes in-frame clones alone and lacks a portion of them. This sample yields approximately 150,000 clones, of which around nine tenths are seen a single time; approximately 0.97% belongs to the top ten. Sequences were derived from peripheral blood, sampled 28 days after the second AZD1222 dose. The receptors derive from an adult who received the AZD1222 COVID-19 vaccine.

This clone appeared once. This chain connects TRBV2 to TRBJ1-1, with 7 positions matching TRBD1. V lost 7 bases to trimming and J lost 1 base; unmatched junction nucleotides: 6. Germline-derived CDR1 and CDR2 are SNHLY and FYNNEI. This CDR3 comprises 14 residues. CDR3 residues: CASNRQGGNTEAFF. CDR3 nucleotides: TGTGCCAGCAATCGACAGGGTGGGAACACTGAAGCTTTCTTT. The full variable domain, in which reference TRBV2 and TRBJ1-1 provide the parts outside the CDR3, is EPEVTQTPSHQVTQMGQEVILRCVPISNHLYFYWYRQILGQKVEFLVSFYNNEISEKSEIFDDQFSVERPDGSNFTLKIRSTKLEDSAMYFCASNRQGGNTEAFFGQGTRLTVV.

This CDR3 reads CASSYNRGTEAFF. The DNA of the CDR3 is TGTGCCAGCAGTTATAACAGGGGCACTGAAGCTTTCTTT. The rearrangement joins TRBV6-9 to TRBJ1-1; 7 positions match TRBD1. The length of the CDR3 is 13 residues. V was clipped by 2 bases and J by 4 bases; unmatched bases: 1. The V gene's germline CDR1 is MNHGY and CDR2 SVAAGI.